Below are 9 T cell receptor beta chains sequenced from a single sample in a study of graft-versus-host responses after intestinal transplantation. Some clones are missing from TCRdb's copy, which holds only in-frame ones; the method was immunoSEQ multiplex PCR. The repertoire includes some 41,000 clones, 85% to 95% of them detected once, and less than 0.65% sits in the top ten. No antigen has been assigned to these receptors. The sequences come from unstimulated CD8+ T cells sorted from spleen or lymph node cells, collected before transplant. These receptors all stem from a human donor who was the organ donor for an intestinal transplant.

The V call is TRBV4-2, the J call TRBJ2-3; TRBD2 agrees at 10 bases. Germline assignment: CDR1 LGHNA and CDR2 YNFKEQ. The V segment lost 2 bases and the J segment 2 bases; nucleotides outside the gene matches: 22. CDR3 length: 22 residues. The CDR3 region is CASSQWTFLPPSGRFNTDTQYF. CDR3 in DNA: TGTGCCAGCAGCCAATGGACATTCCTGCCACCTAGCGGGAGATTTAACACAGATACGCAGTATTTT.

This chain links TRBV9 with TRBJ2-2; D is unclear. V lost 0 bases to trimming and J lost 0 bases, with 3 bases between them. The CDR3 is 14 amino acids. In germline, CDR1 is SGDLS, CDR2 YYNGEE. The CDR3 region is CASSVDSNTGELFF. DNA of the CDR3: TGTGCCAGCAGCGTAGACTCGAACACCGGGGAGCTGTTTTTT. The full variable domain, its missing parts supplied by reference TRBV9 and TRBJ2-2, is DSGVTQTPKHLITATGQRVTLRCSPRSGDLSVYWYQQSLDQGLQFLIQYYNGEERAKGNILERFSAQQFPDLHSELNLSSLELGDSALYFCASSVDSNTGELFFGEGSRLTVL.

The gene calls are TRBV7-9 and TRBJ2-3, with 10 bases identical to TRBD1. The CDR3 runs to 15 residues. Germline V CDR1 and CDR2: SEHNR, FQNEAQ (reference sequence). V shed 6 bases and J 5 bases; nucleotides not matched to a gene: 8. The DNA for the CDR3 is TGTGCCAGCAGGCCGAGGGACAGGGGCGGAGATACGCAGTATTTT. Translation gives CASRPRDRGGDTQYF.

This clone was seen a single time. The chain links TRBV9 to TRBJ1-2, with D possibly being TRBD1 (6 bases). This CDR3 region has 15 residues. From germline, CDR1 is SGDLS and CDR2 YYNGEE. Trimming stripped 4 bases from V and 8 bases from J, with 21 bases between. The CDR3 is CASSPRQVGLEGYTF. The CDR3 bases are TGTGCCAGCAGCCCCCGACAGGTAGGGTTAGAAGGCTACACCTTC. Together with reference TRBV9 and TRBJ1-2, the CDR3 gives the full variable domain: DSGVTQTPKHLITATGQRVTLRCSPRSGDLSVYWYQQSLDQGLQFLIQYYNGEERAKGNILERFSAQQFPDLHSELNLSSLELGDSALYFCASSPRQVGLEGYTFGSGTRLTVV.

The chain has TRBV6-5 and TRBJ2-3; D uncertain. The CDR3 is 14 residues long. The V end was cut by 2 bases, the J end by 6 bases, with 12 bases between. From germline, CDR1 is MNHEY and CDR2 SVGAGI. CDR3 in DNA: TGTGCCAGCAGTTACAACACGGGCCGGGATACGCAGTATTTT. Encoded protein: CASSYNTGRDTQYF.

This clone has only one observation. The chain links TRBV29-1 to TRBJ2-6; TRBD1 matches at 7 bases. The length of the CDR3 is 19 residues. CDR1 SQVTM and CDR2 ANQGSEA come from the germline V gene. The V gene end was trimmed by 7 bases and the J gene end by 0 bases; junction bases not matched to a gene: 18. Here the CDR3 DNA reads TGCAGCGGCGCGTCTCTACAGGGGCCGGGCTCCTCTGGGGCCAACGTCCTGACTTTC. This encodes CSGASLQGPGSSGANVLTF.

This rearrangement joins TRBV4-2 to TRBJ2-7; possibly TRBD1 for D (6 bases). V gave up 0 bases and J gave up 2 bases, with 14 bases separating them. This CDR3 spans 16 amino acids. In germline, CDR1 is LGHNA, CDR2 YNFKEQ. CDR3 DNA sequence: TGTGCCAGCAGCCAAGATTCCGGGACACCTGCCTACGAGCAGTACTTC. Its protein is CASSQDSGTPAYEQYF.

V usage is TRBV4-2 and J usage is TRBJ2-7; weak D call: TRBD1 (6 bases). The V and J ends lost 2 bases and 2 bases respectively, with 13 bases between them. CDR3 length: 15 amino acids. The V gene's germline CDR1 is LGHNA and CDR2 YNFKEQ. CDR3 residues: CASSQYRDTPYEQYF. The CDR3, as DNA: TGTGCCAGCAGCCAATACCGGGACACCCCCTACGAGCAGTACTTC.

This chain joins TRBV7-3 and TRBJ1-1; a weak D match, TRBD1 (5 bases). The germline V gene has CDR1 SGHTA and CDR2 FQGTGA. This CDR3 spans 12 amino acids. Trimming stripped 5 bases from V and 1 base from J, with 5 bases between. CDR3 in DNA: TGTGCCAGCAGCGGACAGAACACTGAAGCTTTCTTT. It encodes CASSGQNTEAFF.